The 16 T cell receptor beta chains presented below share a single source sample, sequenced in a study of blood T cells in healthy people across ages. PCR was performed a second time for roughly 7 to 11 cycles using a sample-barcoded 5' primer and a J-beta primer mix. TCRdb recomputed calls from the 5' RACE reads with MiXCR, one row per CDR3 protein. The sample lists over a million distinct CDR3 sequences, 40% to 50% occurring once. What was sequenced was blood. These receptor sequences come from a woman aged 60-75 years in good health.

CDR3 in DNA: TGTGCCAGCAGCTTACCGGGCATCCGAGGGCAAGAGACCCAGTACTTC. Residues: CASSLPGIRGQETQYF. The chain employs TRBV7-7 and TRBJ2-5; perhaps TRBD2 as D (5 bases). The V gene's germline CDR1 is SSHAT and CDR2 FNYEAQ (reference sequence). The V end was cut by 2 bases, the J end by 2 bases, with 15 bases between. The CDR3 is made up of 16 amino acids.

This clonotype turned up a few times. The chain is built from TRBV6-5 and TRBJ2-7, with a possible D match to TRBD1 (5 bases). The CDR3 contains 14 residues. Germline CDR1 MNHEY, CDR2 SVGAGI. The ends were cut back, 0 bases at V and 2 bases at J, with 8 bases in the middle. CDR3 protein: CASSYSRGTYEQYF. CDR3 bases: TGTGCCAGCAGTTACTCTAGGGGAACCTACGAGCAGTACTTC.

This rearrangement joins TRBV10-3 to TRBJ1-6, with no clear D. Germline CDR1 ENHRY, CDR2 SYGVKD. V gave up 9 bases and J gave up 9 bases, with 9 bases separating them. The CDR3 is made up of 11 amino acids. The CDR3 DNA is TGTGCCATAGGCGAGATTTCACCCCTCCACTTT. Protein product: CAIGEISPLHF.

V is TRBV27 and J is TRBJ2-7; a possible D gene is TRBD2 (5 bases). The CDR3 spans 14 residues. CDR1 and CDR2 (germline): MNHEY, SMNVEV (reference sequence). Trimming took off 3 bases at V and 7 bases at J, with 16 bases between the two ends. The CDR3 DNA follows: TGTGCCAGCAGTTTTTCCGCTAAATCGGGAGAGCAGTACTTC. Its protein is CASSFSAKSGEQYF.

Comments on this clonotype: This may stem from a read error, because a much larger clone lies one nucleotide away. The chain combines TRBV20-1 with TRBJ2-1; tentative D call: TRBD1 (6 bases). The J call may be faulty, since TRBJ2-7 better matches the DNA end. The CDR3 runs to 15 residues. Germline CDR1 DFQATT, CDR2 SNEGSKA (reference sequence). The CDR3 DNA reads TGCAGTGCTATCGGGGCACAGGGTTACTACAATGAGCAGTACTTC. This gives the protein CSAIGAQGYYNEQYF.

This clonotype has only a few counts. This chain uses TRBV29-1 with TRBJ1-2; D is perhaps TRBD1 (6 bases). CDR3 length equals 12 residues. Looked up from germline, CDR1 is SQVTM and CDR2 is ANQGSEA. V lost 4 bases and J lost 0, with 6 bases in between. In DNA form, the CDR3 reads TGCAGCGTTGGGGGGCCTAACTATGGCTACACCTTC. Protein product: CSVGGPNYGYTF.

This rearrangement joins TRBV30 to TRBJ2-7; 7 bases agree with TRBD2. The CDR3 covers 12 residues. Germline loops: CDR1 GTSNPN, CDR2 SVGIG (reference sequence). The ends lost 5 bases at V and 3 bases at J; junction bases unmatched: 4. The CDR3 loop is CAWWAGDYEQYF. CDR3 nucleotide sequence: TGTGCCTGGTGGGCGGGAGACTACGAGCAGTACTTC.

In this sample, this clonotype turned up once. The gene calls are TRBV11-2 and TRBJ2-3, with 11 positions matching TRBD2. J was trimmed by 1 base and V by 1 base; bases with no gene match: 10. Germline V gene data show CDR1 as SGHAT and CDR2 as FQNNGV. This CDR3 has 19 residues. The CDR3 loop is CASSLVGTSGGKGTDTQYF. CDR3 bases: TGTGCCAGCAGCTTAGTTGGGACTAGCGGTGGTAAGGGCACAGATACGCAGTATTTT.

This chain joins TRBV7-9 and TRBJ2-3; 10 bases fit TRBD2. The trim removed 4 bases at V and 2 bases at J, leaving 9 bases unmatched. The V gene's germline CDR1 is SEHNR and CDR2 FQNEAQ (reference sequence). The CDR3 contains 17 residues. CDR3 in DNA: TGTGCCAGCAGCTCTACTCCCCTAGCGGGAGCCACAGATACGCAGTATTTT. As protein: CASSSTPLAGATDTQYF.

The chain is built from TRBV29-1 and TRBJ2-7; a possible D gene is TRBD2 (5 bases). V gave up 5 bases and J gave up 7 bases, with 9 bases separating them. CDR3 size: 10 residues. From germline, CDR1 is SQVTM and CDR2 ANQGSEA. The chain's CDR3 is CSVREFEQYF. The CDR3 DNA reads TGCAGCGTTAGGGAGTTTGAGCAGTACTTC.

V is TRBV2 and J is TRBJ2-5; D perhaps matches TRBD1 (5 bases). Trimming removed 7 bases at V and 7 bases at J, with 16 bases between. CDR3 size: 13 residues. The V gene's germline CDR1 is SNHLY and CDR2 FYNNEI. DNA of the CDR3: TGTGCCAGCAATTGGACACCTCCGGGGACCCAGTACTTC. It is translated as CASNWTPPGTQYF. Supplemented by reference TRBV2 and TRBJ2-5, the full variable domain reads EPEVTQTPSHQVTQMGQEVILRCVPISNHLYFYWYRQILGQKVEFLVSFYNNEISEKSEIFDDQFSVERPDGSNFTLKIRSTKLEDSAMYFCASNWTPPGTQYFGPGTRLLVL.

For this clonotype: A much larger clonotype is one base distant, so this may be a read error. The gene calls are TRBV7-9 and TRBJ1-5; D might be TRBD1 (6 bases). The CDR3 loop spans 15 amino acids. The V gene's germline CDR1 is SEHNR and CDR2 FQNEAQ (reference sequence). CDR3 nucleotides: TGTGCCAACAGCTTAGAAGGGGGAGGTTCTCAGCCCCAGCATTTT. Residues: CANSLEGGGSQPQHF.

This chain links TRBV4-3 with TRBJ2-5; D is unclear. CDR1 is LGHNA, CDR2 YSLEER, per germline. V dropped 0 bases and J dropped 1 base, with 3 bases sitting between them. The CDR3 is 13 residues long. The DNA for the CDR3 is TGCGCCAGCAGCCAAGATACCCAAGAGACCCAGTACTTC. This gives the protein CASSQDTQETQYF.

This chain connects TRBV12-3 or TRBV12-4 to TRBJ2-1; 8 bases align to TRBD2. V shed 5 bases and J 5 bases; nucleotides not matched to a gene: 8. The CDR3 totals 15 residues. The CDR3 nucleotides are TGTGCCAGCAGTAGGACTAGCCGACCCAACAATGAGCAGTTCTTC. It codes for CASSRTSRPNNEQFF.

V and J are TRBV6-6 and TRBJ1-2; D perhaps matches TRBD1 (5 bases). The CDR3 runs 14 residues. V lost 6 bases and J 0 bases, leaving 11 bases between the germline ends. Germline lookup yields CDR1 MNHNY and CDR2 SVGAGI (reference sequence). The DNA for the CDR3 is TGTGCCAGCAGCCCGAAGGGGTCTAACTATGGCTACACCTTC. Protein sequence: CASSPKGSNYGYTF.

The chain joins TRBV10-3 to TRBJ1-2; TRBD1 agrees at 9 bases. The V gene end was trimmed by 6 bases and the J gene end by 9 bases; junction bases not matched to a gene: 11. The germline gives CDR1 ENHRY, CDR2 SYGVKD. CDR3 size: 14 residues. The CDR3 protein is CAISSGQGGGSYTF. Written as DNA, the CDR3 is TGTGCCATCAGCTCGGGACAGGGAGGGGGTAGCTACACCTTC.